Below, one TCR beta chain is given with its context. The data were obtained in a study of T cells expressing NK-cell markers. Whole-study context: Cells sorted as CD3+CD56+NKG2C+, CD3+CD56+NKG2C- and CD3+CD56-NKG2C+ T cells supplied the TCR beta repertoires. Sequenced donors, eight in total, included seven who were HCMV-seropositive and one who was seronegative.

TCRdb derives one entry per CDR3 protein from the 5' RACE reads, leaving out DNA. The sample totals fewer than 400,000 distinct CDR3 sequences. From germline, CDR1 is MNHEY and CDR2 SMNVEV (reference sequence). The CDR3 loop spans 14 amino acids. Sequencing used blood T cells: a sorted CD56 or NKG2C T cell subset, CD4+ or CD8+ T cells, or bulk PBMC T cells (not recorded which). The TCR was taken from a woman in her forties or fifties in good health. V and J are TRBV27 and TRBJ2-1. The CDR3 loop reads CASSLLVASNEQFF.